Given below is one T cell receptor (beta chain) in context. The data stem from a study of shared clonotypes between healthy human individuals. Study background: The composition of the donors was two women and a few men aged 18 to 49.

The study ran the assay at deep level. Every subset's genomic DNA went evenly onto several immunoSEQ plates. The method was immunoSEQ multiplex PCR; TCRdb's version includes in-frame clones alone and lacks a portion of them. The sample lists 1,100,000 or so clones; 70% to 80% were seen once. The CDR3 runs 10 residues. The germline gives CDR1 SQVTM, CDR2 ANQGSEA. The V gene lost 7 bases and the J gene lost 4 bases, with 4 bases spanning the gap. The origin of this receptor is a young man in good health. Some clones in this sample may be carry-over from other donors' samples. Sequencing used memory CD4+ T cells from PBMCs. This sample's subset: CD45RA-negative fraction. The chain carries TRBV29-1 and TRBJ2-2; D ambiguous. DNA of the CDR3: TGCAGCGCCCGCACCGGGGAGCTGTTTTTT. Its translation: CSARTGELFF.